The rows below give T cell receptor beta chains drawn from one sample of a study of T cells after posttransplantation cyclophosphamide. Clones were read by immunoSEQ multiplex PCR, and TCRdb kept only the in-frame ones, dropping some. Sampling found roughly 45,000 clones, none seen once. The material sequenced was PBMCs. These receptors were obtained from a man aged 35 to 55 in good health, CMV-negative, and a related stem cell transplant donor. Each CDR3 is given with its conserved first and last residue. Fields, in order: V gene, J gene, clone size, D gene, CDR3 protein, CDR3 DNA. The D gene is left open where the match is weak. Size tells how often a clone was seen (once, few, many) or the class of an expanded clone, and some rows leave it out.

TRBV27	TRBJ1-1	many	TRBD1	CASSPGQGTEAFF	TGTGCCAGCAGTCCCGGACAGGGGACTGAAGCTTTCTTT
TRBV6-1	TRBJ1-5	few	TRBD1	CASSLGQGINQPQHF	TGTGCCAGCAGTCTCGGACAGGGGATAAATCAGCCCCAGCATTTT
TRBV6-5	TRBJ2-1	many	TRBD2	CASSRGLAVGGQFF	TGTGCCAGCAGTCGGGGACTAGCGGTGGGCGGGCAGTTCTTC
TRBV6-6	TRBJ2-7	many	-	CASSLLAGYEQYF	TGTGCCAGCAGTCTCCTAGCCGGCTACGAGCAGTACTTC
TRBV6-6	TRBJ1-5	many	-	CATGDYSNQPQHF	TGTGCTACGGGGGACTATAGCAATCAGCCCCAGCATTTT
TRBV15	TRBJ2-7	many	TRBD2	CATSIGLASSYEQYF	TGTGCCACCAGCATCGGACTAGCGTCATCCTACGAGCAGTACTTC
TRBV2	TRBJ2-3	many	TRBD1	CASSEARQGGTDTQYF	TGTGCCAGCAGTGAAGCCCGTCAGGGGGGCACAGATACGCAGTATTTT
TRBV11-2	TRBJ2-2	many	-	CASSSLGLNTGELFF	TGTGCCAGCAGCTCCTTAGGACTAAACACCGGGGAGCTGTTTTTT
TRBV6-5	TRBJ2-3	many	-	CASSIGGGTDTQYF	TGTGCCAGCAGCATAGGAGGTGGCACAGATACGCAGTATTTT
TRBV10-2	TRBJ1-1	many	TRBD1	CASRRTGVLGTEAFF	TGCGCCAGCAGAAGGACAGGGGTTTTGGGCACTGAAGCTTTCTTT
TRBV13	TRBJ2-7	many	-	CASSLDNSYEQYF	TGTGCCAGCAGCTTAGATAATTCCTACGAGCAGTACTTC
TRBV6-1	TRBJ1-1	-	-	CASKRTAAYTEAFF	TGTGCCAGCAAACGGACAGCCGCGTACACTGAAGCTTTCTTT
TRBV19	TRBJ1-2	many	-	CASSIALSDFYGYTF	TGTGCCAGTAGTATTGCGTTGTCAGACTTCTATGGCTACACCTTC
TRBV15	TRBJ1-4	many	TRBD1	CATSRRGRPNEKLFF	TGTGCCACCAGCAGAAGGGGGCGGCCTAATGAAAAACTGTTTTTT
TRBV7-9	TRBJ2-2	many	TRBD1	CASQTGTGATGELFF	TGTGCCAGCCAAACCGGGACAGGGGCCACCGGGGAGCTGTTTTTT
TRBV28	TRBJ2-7	many	TRBD2	CASSLARRELYEQYF	TGTGCCAGCAGTCTCGCGAGGCGGGAGCTTTACGAGCAGTACTTC
TRBV7-7	TRBJ2-2	many	TRBD1	CASNPGTGATGELFF	TGTGCCAGCAACCCCGGGACAGGGGCCACCGGGGAGCTGTTTTTT
TRBV7-9	TRBJ1-5	many	TRBD1	CASSLGGRGNQPQHF	TGTGCCAGCAGCTTAGGGGGCAGGGGGAATCAGCCCCAGCATTTT
TRBV10-3	TRBJ2-7	many	TRBD1	CAISEIPGQGTYEQYF	TGTGCCATCAGTGAAATTCCGGGACAGGGCACCTACGAGCAGTACTTC
TRBV27	TRBJ2-5	few	TRBD2	CASKTQAGGRNQETQYF	TGTGCCAGCAAGACACAAGCGGGAGGGAGGAACCAAGAGACCCAGTACTTC
TRBV6-5	TRBJ1-5	few	-	CASTRSNQPQHF	TGTGCCAGCACCCGTAGCAATCAGCCCCAGCATTTT
TRBV14	TRBJ1-2	many	-	CASSPGRRGYGYTF	TGTGCCAGCAGCCCGGGGCGGCGGGGCTATGGCTACACCTTC
TRBV7-9	TRBJ2-1	many	TRBD2	CASSSFKGLAGVNEQFF	TGTGCCAGCAGCTCCTTCAAGGGACTAGCGGGAGTTAATGAGCAGTTCTTC
TRBV5-1	TRBJ1-1	many	TRBD1	CASSRWTGTEAFF	TGCGCCAGCAGCCGATGGACAGGAACTGAAGCTTTCTTT
TRBV28	TRBJ2-7	many	-	CASSSPGYLEQYF	TGTGCCAGCAGTTCCCCGGGTTACCTCGAGCAGTACTTC
TRBV29-1	TRBJ2-7	many	TRBD1	CSGGQGVYEQYF	TGCAGCGGCGGACAGGGCGTCTACGAGCAGTACTTC
TRBV6-5	TRBJ2-1	many	-	CASSSSGNEQFF	TGTGCCAGCAGTTCCAGCGGGAATGAGCAGTTCTTC
TRBV6-6	TRBJ2-7	many	TRBD1	CASSYSDVDRGYEQYF	TGTGCCAGCAGTTACTCGGACGTGGACAGGGGCTACGAGCAGTACTTC
TRBV29-1	TRBJ2-5	many	TRBD2	CSVESGAFGETQYF	TGCAGCGTTGAAAGCGGGGCATTTGGGGAGACCCAGTACTTC
TRBV7-9	TRBJ1-5	many	-	CASSLVVVGGVVGPQHF	TGTGCCAGCAGCTTAGTAGTAGTGGGGGGGGTTGTGGGGCCCCAGCATTTT
TRBV5-6	TRBJ2-7	many	TRBD2	CASSLETSGFYEQYF	TGTGCCAGCAGCTTGGAGACTAGCGGGTTCTACGAGCAGTACTTC
TRBV19	TRBJ1-1	many	-	CASSFGGGTEAFF	TGTGCCAGTAGTTTTGGGGGAGGCACTGAAGCTTTCTTT
TRBV10-3	TRBJ2-7	many	TRBD2	CAIRQTSGRGGGSYEQYF	TGTGCCATCAGGCAGACTAGCGGGAGAGGAGGTGGGAGCTACGAGCAGTACTTC